The 20 T cell receptor beta chains below were found in one sample sequenced in a study of Graves' ophthalmopathy and Graves' hyperthyroidism. Amplified TCR beta CDR3 regions were obtained using RNA transcripts as template. First-round RT-PCR relied on HTBI primers, and a second-round multiplex PCR came next. TCRdb redid the calling of the multiplex PCR reads with MiXCR, one entry per CDR3 protein. The table includes about 400,000 distinct CDR3 sequences, about 17% detected once. The sample was peripheral blood. These receptors were taken from a woman between 18 and 30 years old with Graves' ophthalmopathy.

This clonotype was counted many times. V and J are TRBV5-6 and TRBJ1-2, with a possible D match to TRBD1 (6 bases). This CDR3 is 13 amino acids long. V dropped 0 bases and J dropped 7 bases, with 10 bases sitting between them. Germline V gene lookup returns CDR1 SGHDT and CDR2 YYEEEE. The CDR3 region is CASSLGRGGGYTF. CDR3 nucleotide sequence: TGTGCCAGCAGCTTGGGCAGGGGCGGTGGCTACACCTTC.

The chain carries TRBV7-9 and TRBJ2-7; D remains unclear. Germline values: CDR1 SEHNR, CDR2 FQNEAQ (reference sequence). The CDR3 runs 12 residues. Trimming took off 7 bases at V and 7 bases at J, with 14 bases between the two ends. DNA for the CDR3: TGTGCCAGCACCCCGGAGTCGCGAGAGCAGTACTTC. This codes for CASTPESREQYF.

Many counts were recorded for this clonotype. In DNA form, the CDR3 reads TGTGCCAGCAGTTTGGGACAGGGCGACTCAGCTGGGGCCAACGTCCTGACTTTC. Amino acids: CASSLGQGDSAGANVLTF. The chain is built from TRBV6-2 or TRBV6-3 and TRBJ2-6; 9 nucleotides align to TRBD1. CDR3 length equals 18 residues. Germline V gene sequence: CDR1 MNHEY, CDR2 SVGEGT. V shed 4 bases and J 2 bases; nucleotides not matched to a gene: 9.

The rearrangement uses TRBV5-1 and TRBJ2-7, with D perhaps matching TRBD2 (6 bases). Per germline, CDR1 SGHRS and CDR2 YFSETQ. Trimming shortened V by 0 bases and J by 4 bases, and 11 bases separated the two germline ends. CDR3 length: 14 residues. CDR3 nucleotide sequence: TGCGCCAGCAGCTTGGTGGAGGGTCGATACGAGCAGTACTTC. Residues: CASSLVEGRYEQYF.

This clonotype occurred many times. The V gene is TRBV18, the J gene TRBJ1-2, with 9 bases lining up with TRBD1. The germline gives CDR1 KGHSH, CDR2 LQKENI. The CDR3 spans 15 residues. V lost 8 bases, J lost 2 bases, and 9 bases stayed unmatched. CDR3 nucleotides: TGTGCCAGCCAACGGGGACAGGGTGTAAACTATGGCTACACCTTC. It encodes CASQRGQGVNYGYTF. Variable domain in full (rest from reference TRBV18 and TRBJ1-2): NAGVMQNPRHLVRRRGQEARLRCSPMKGHSHVYWYRQLPEEGLKFMVYLQKENIIDESGMPKERFSAEFPKEGPSILRIQQVVRGDSAAYFCASQRGQGVNYGYTFGSGTRLTVV.

There are many counts of this clonotype. The rearrangement uses TRBV6-5 and TRBJ2-5, with unresolved D. V lost 2 bases, J lost 5 bases, and 9 bases lay in between. Germline values: CDR1 MNHEY, CDR2 SVGAGI. This CDR3 contains 13 residues. Here the CDR3 DNA reads TGTGCCAGCAGTTACGGGGTGGGGGAGACCCAGTACTTC. Its translation: CASSYGVGETQYF.

The CDR3: CASSQVGGDQETQYF. As DNA, the CDR3 is TGTGCCAGCAGCCAAGTAGGCGGGGATCAAGAGACCCAGTACTTC. The V and J genes are TRBV3-1 and TRBJ2-5; the D gene is possibly TRBD2 (6 bases). The CDR3 is 15 residues long. CDR1 LGHDT and CDR2 YNNKEL come from the germline V gene (reference sequence). V was shortened by 1 base and J by 2 bases, with 11 bases between the two germline ends.

This clonotype was recorded many times. This chain connects TRBV11-2 to TRBJ2-7; 8 nucleotides align to TRBD2. The CDR3 spans 14 residues. The V and J ends lost 1 base and 3 bases, in that order; junction bases with no gene match: 2. CDR1 is SGHAT, CDR2 FQNNGV, per germline. CDR3 sequence (DNA): TGTGCCAGCAGCTTAGGACTAGCGCTCTACGAGCAGTACTTC. This sequence encodes CASSLGLALYEQYF.

This clonotype was counted at least ten times. The chain is built from TRBV12-3 or TRBV12-4 and TRBJ1-1; D possibly corresponds to TRBD1 (6 bases). CDR3 length equals 16 residues. V was cut by 8 bases and J by 5 bases, with 24 bases left in between. The CDR3 DNA sequence: TGTGCCAGCCCAACTCCCGGCGGGGGGCGTTGGACTGAAGCTTTCTTT. Protein: CASPTPGGGRWTEAFF.

This clonotype was counted ten times or more. This chain links TRBV6-1 with TRBJ1-1; 7 positions match TRBD1. The germline V gene encodes CDR1 MNHNS and CDR2 SASEGT. Trimming cost V 6 bases and J 8 bases; bases outside gene matches: 9. The CDR3 is 13 amino acids. The CDR3 reads CASRETGQLEAFF. DNA for the CDR3: TGTGCCAGCAGGGAGACAGGGCAACTCGAAGCTTTCTTT.

Many counts were recorded for this clonotype. The gene calls are TRBV11-1 and TRBJ2-7; TRBD1 agrees at 9 bases. V dropped 1 base and J dropped 3; count of bases not matched to a gene: 7. Looked up from germline, CDR1 is SGHAT and CDR2 is FQDESV (reference sequence). The CDR3 totals 16 residues. This CDR3 is CASSLGAGTGLYEQYF. The CDR3 nucleotides are TGTGCCAGCAGCTTAGGGGCCGGGACAGGGCTCTACGAGCAGTACTTC.

This clonotype was counted ten times or more. J is TRBJ1-5 and V is TRBV6-2 or TRBV6-3; 7 bases line up with TRBD1. This CDR3 comprises 14 residues. Germline lookup yields CDR1 MNHEY and CDR2 SVGEGT. Losses at the gene ends were 6 bases for V and 7 bases for J; bases not matched to a gene: 9. CDR3 amino acids: CASRTGQVEQPQHF. The DNA for the CDR3 is TGTGCCAGCAGGACTGGACAGGTTGAACAGCCCCAGCATTTT.

This clonotype appeared a few times. The genes are TRBV3-1 and TRBJ1-5, with D possibly matching TRBD1 (5 bases). Trimming took off 2 bases at V and 6 bases at J, with 11 bases between the two ends. CDR1 and CDR2 (germline): LGHDT, YNNKEL (reference sequence). The length of the CDR3 is 14 residues. Here the CDR3 DNA reads TGTGCCAGCAGCCAACAGGGTCCACCTCAGCCCCAGCATTTT. It translates to CASSQQGPPQPQHF. Supplemented by reference TRBV3-1 and TRBJ1-5, the full variable domain reads DTAVSQTPKYLVTQMGNDKSIKCEQNLGHDTMYWYKQDSKKFLKIMFSYNNKELIINETVPNRFSPKSPDKAHLNLHINSLELGDSAVYFCASSQQGPPQPQHFGDGTRLSIL.

Ten or more counts support this clonotype. V and J are TRBV27 and TRBJ1-1; D not resolved. Trimming removed 5 bases at V and 0 bases at J, with 13 bases between. The CDR3 has 15 amino acids. In germline, CDR1 is MNHEY, CDR2 SMNVEV (reference sequence). CDR3 bases: TGTGCCAGCAGTCCTTTGGGCGCGGTGAACACTGAAGCTTTCTTT. This translates into CASSPLGAVNTEAFF.

Concerning this clonotype: The CDR3 ends on some other residue instead of the conserved phenylalanine or tryptophan, so this is likely a read error. This chain connects TRBV15 to TRBJ2-5; D is unresolved. The V and J ends lost 0 bases and 5 bases respectively, with 10 bases between them. Germline values: CDR1 LNHNV, CDR2 YYDKDF (reference sequence). CDR3 size: 14 residues. CDR3 in DNA: TGTGCCACCAGCAGAGATAGTAGTTCGGAGACCCAGTACTTA. This translates into CATSRDSSSETQYL.

This clonotype was observed at least ten times. DNA of the CDR3: TGTGCCAGCAGTTACTCGCCAACGGGTAGGGCTTTCTTT. It translates to CASSYSPTGRAFF. The chain links TRBV6-5 to TRBJ1-1; D unclear. This CDR3 region has 13 residues. CDR1 is MNHEY and CDR2 is SVGAGI in the germline V gene. V shed 0 bases and J shed 11 bases, with 13 bases lying between them.

This clonotype was counted at least ten times. The chain links TRBV6-2 or TRBV6-3 to TRBJ2-7; 8 bases align to TRBD2. Looked up from germline, CDR1 is MNHEY and CDR2 is SVGEGT. The CDR3 has 16 amino acids. The V gene end was trimmed by 2 bases and the J gene end by 0 bases; junction bases not matched to a gene: 6. DNA for the CDR3: TGTGCCAGCAGTTACCCCTCGCTAGCGGGCTCCTACGAGCAGTACTTC. Residues: CASSYPSLAGSYEQYF.

At least ten counts were recorded for this clonotype. The chain links TRBV24-1 to TRBJ2-6, with D unresolved. The CDR3 has 16 amino acids. CDR1 is KGHDR and CDR2 is SFDVKD in the germline V gene. Deletions cut 4 bases from V and 0 bases from J, with 9 bases between. CDR3: CATSDSPSSGANVLTF. The CDR3 DNA reads TGTGCCACCAGTGACAGTCCTAGCTCTGGGGCCAACGTCCTGACTTTC.

This clonotype was seen ten or more times. For the CDR3, the DNA is TGTGCCAGCAGTTACTCTCGGACTTTTTCCTTGAACACCATATATTTT. Its translation: CASSYSRTFSLNTIYF. The chain has TRBV6-5 and TRBJ1-3; no clear D. CDR3 size: 16 residues. Germline values: CDR1 MNHEY, CDR2 SVGAGI. V was cut by 0 bases and J by 7 bases, with 16 bases left in between.

This clonotype was detected ten times or more. This sequence joins TRBV5-1 and TRBJ2-7; 9 nucleotides agree with TRBD2. The CDR3 is 15 residues long. J was trimmed by 4 bases and V by 0 bases; bases with no gene match: 5. Germline V lookup: CDR1 SGHRS, CDR2 YFSETQ. This CDR3 is CASSLVAGDFYEQYF. The CDR3 nucleotides read TGCGCCAGCAGCTTGGTAGCGGGAGACTTTTACGAGCAGTACTTC.